The rows below give T cell receptor beta chains drawn from one sample of a study of graft-versus-host responses after intestinal transplantation. Some clones are missing from TCRdb's copy, which holds only in-frame ones; the method was immunoSEQ multiplex PCR. Among some 16,000 clones listed, around 90% were seen once. The sequencing here drew on PBMCs, taken roughly 110 days after intestinal transplant. These receptors all come from a human patient who received an intestinal transplant, so some T cells may come from the graft donor. Each CDR3 is given with its conserved first and last residue. Fields, in order: CDR3 length, J gene, D gene, clone size, V gene, CDR3 DNA, CDR3 protein. D genes are given only for firm matches. The size entry is marked missing in some rows and otherwise reads once, few, many or a size class.

length: 14; J: TRBJ2-7; D: TRBD1; size: -; V: TRBV6-6; DNA: TGTGCCAGCAGTCCGACAGGGACCTACTACGAGCAGTACTTC; CDR3: CASSPTGTYYEQYF
length: 15; J: TRBJ2-6; D: TRBD1; size: -; V: TRBV15; DNA: TGTGCCACCAGCAGAGAGACAGGGGGGGCCAACGTCCTGACTTTC; CDR3: CATSRETGGANVLTF
length: 15; J: TRBJ2-7; D: TRBD2; size: -; V: TRBV5-4; DNA: TGTGCCAGCAGCCTTGGACTAGTTAACTCCTACGAGCAGTACTTC; CDR3: CASSLGLVNSYEQYF
length: 16; J: TRBJ2-2; D: TRBD1; size: few; V: TRBV5-4; DNA: TGTGCCAGCAGCACCTGGACAGGGGGAAACACCGGGGAGCTGTTTTTT; CDR3: CASSTWTGGNTGELFF
length: 11; J: TRBJ2-7; D: TRBD1; size: -; V: TRBV6-6; DNA: TGTGCCACCGGACAGGCCTACGAGCAGTACTTC; CDR3: CATGQAYEQYF
length: 13; J: TRBJ2-1; D: -; size: -; V: TRBV1; DNA: TGCACCAGCAGCCAAGATCCTAGCACTGAGCAGTTCTTC; CDR3: CTSSQDPSTEQFF
length: 15; J: TRBJ1-1; D: -; size: -; V: TRBV5-1; DNA: TGCGCCAGCAGCGACGTCAGGGCGGGGGACACTGAAGCTTTCTTT; CDR3: CASSDVRAGDTEAFF
length: 15; J: TRBJ1-2; D: TRBD1; size: -; V: TRBV10-3; DNA: TGTGCCATCAGGAACAGGGGAGGGGGCCAAGATGGCTACACCTTC; CDR3: CAIRNRGGGQDGYTF
length: 14; J: TRBJ2-7; D: -; size: -; V: TRBV4-2; DNA: TGTGCCAGCAGCCAAGATCTGGGGAACTACGAGCAGTACTTC; CDR3: CASSQDLGNYEQYF
length: 13; J: TRBJ2-3; D: -; size: -; V: TRBV15; DNA: TGTGCCACCAGCAGAGCCTCGACAGATACGCAGTATTTT; CDR3: CATSRASTDTQYF
length: 15; J: TRBJ1-6; D: -; size: -; V: TRBV6-5; DNA: TGTGCCAGCAGTCCTCGTTTCCTTGGGAATTCACCCCTCCACTTT; CDR3: CASSPRFLGNSPLHF
length: 20; J: TRBJ2-3; D: TRBD2; size: few; V: TRBV28; DNA: TGTGCCAGCAGCCCTCGGGGCGGGAGGACCACCTCAGGTTTCACAGATACGCAGTATTTT; CDR3: CASSPRGGRTTSGFTDTQYF
length: 16; J: TRBJ1-1; D: -; size: -; V: TRBV15; DNA: TGTGCCACCAGCAGGGACAAGGTTGGTTTGAAGACTGAAGCTTTCTTT; CDR3: CATSRDKVGLKTEAFF
length: 15; J: TRBJ1-2; D: -; size: -; V: TRBV27; DNA: TGTGCCAGCAGCCCCACCCTCCAAGATCAGTATGGCTACACCTTC; CDR3: CASSPTLQDQYGYTF
length: 13; J: TRBJ1-1; D: -; size: -; V: TRBV2; DNA: TGTGCCAGCAAGAGAACAGGGAACACTGAAGCTTTCTTT; CDR3: CASKRTGNTEAFF
length: 14; J: TRBJ1-6; D: TRBD1; size: once; V: TRBV6-1; DNA: TGTGCCAGCAGTGAAGGGACAGGGGGCTCACCCCTCCACTTT; CDR3: CASSEGTGGSPLHF
length: 13; J: TRBJ1-1; D: -; size: -; V: TRBV11-3; DNA: TGTGCCAGCAGCCCTCCAGGGGACACTGAAGCTTTCTTT; CDR3: CASSPPGDTEAFF
length: 15; J: TRBJ1-4; D: TRBD1; size: -; V: TRBV19; DNA: TGTGCCAGTAAGCTGACAGGGGGAACCAATGAAAAACTGTTTTTT; CDR3: CASKLTGGTNEKLFF
length: 15; J: TRBJ2-7; D: -; size: -; V: TRBV4-1; DNA: TGCGCCAGCAGCCAAGATTCATTGCGACAGGACGAGCAGTACTTC; CDR3: CASSQDSLRQDEQYF
length: 16; J: TRBJ1-5; D: TRBD1; size: -; V: TRBV15; DNA: TGTGCCACCAGCACCAGCGGGACAGAAAAATGGGAGCCCCAGCATTTT; CDR3: CATSTSGTEKWEPQHF
length: 14; J: TRBJ2-7; D: -; size: once; V: TRBV7-9; DNA: TGTGCCAGCAGCTTAGGACAGAACTCCTACGAGCAGTACTTC; CDR3: CASSLGQNSYEQYF
length: 13; J: TRBJ2-1; D: -; size: -; V: TRBV6-4; DNA: TGTGCCAGCAGTGACGGGACATACAATGAGCAGTTCTTC; CDR3: CASSDGTYNEQFF
length: 15; J: TRBJ2-2; D: TRBD1; size: -; V: TRBV27; DNA: TGTGCCAGCAGTCCCTGGACAGGATGGAACGGGGAGCTGTTTTTT; CDR3: CASSPWTGWNGELFF
length: 16; J: TRBJ2-1; D: TRBD2; size: -; V: TRBV6-1; DNA: TGTGCCAGCAGTGGGGGACTAGCGGGAGGGTCAAATGAGCAGTTCTTC; CDR3: CASSGGLAGGSNEQFF
length: 13; J: TRBJ2-7; D: -; size: -; V: TRBV28; DNA: TGTGCCAGCAGTTTAGATATCCGGTACGAGCAGTACTTC; CDR3: CASSLDIRYEQYF
length: 16; J: TRBJ1-2; D: TRBD1; size: -; V: TRBV4-3; DNA: TGCGCCAGCAGCCAAGATGCGGGACAGTTAAACTATGGCTACACCTTC; CDR3: CASSQDAGQLNYGYTF
length: 13; J: TRBJ1-2; D: -; size: few; V: TRBV6-1; DNA: TGTGCCAGCAGTGACAGGGCTAACTATGGCTACACCTTC; CDR3: CASSDRANYGYTF
length: 15; J: TRBJ2-1; D: -; size: -; V: TRBV5-4; DNA: TGTGCCAGCAGCTTGGAAGGGGGGGGTTACAATGAGCAGTTCTTC; CDR3: CASSLEGGGYNEQFF
length: 16; J: TRBJ2-7; D: -; size: -; V: TRBV6-4; DNA: TGTGCCAGCAGTGATCCCGGTGGGGGGCCTCCCTACGAGCAGTACTTC; CDR3: CASSDPGGGPPYEQYF
length: 15; J: TRBJ2-3; D: -; size: -; V: TRBV7-6; DNA: TGTGCCAGCAGCCCCCGGGGGGCCCTCACAGATACGCAGTATTTT; CDR3: CASSPRGALTDTQYF
length: 17; J: TRBJ1-4; D: -; size: -; V: TRBV30; DNA: TGTGCCTGGAGTGTAAGGTCTGGGGCCGGCCTTAATGAAAAACTGTTTTTT; CDR3: CAWSVRSGAGLNEKLFF
length: 14; J: TRBJ2-3; D: -; size: -; V: TRBV28; DNA: TGTGCCAGCACCTCGGGGTGGAGCACAGATACGCAGTATTTT; CDR3: CASTSGWSTDTQYF
length: 14; J: TRBJ1-4; D: -; size: -; V: TRBV6-1; DNA: TGTGCCAGCAGTTATGGGGGGGGCAATGAAAAACTGTTTTTT; CDR3: CASSYGGGNEKLFF
length: 14; J: TRBJ2-3; D: -; size: -; V: TRBV5-1; DNA: TGCGCCAGCAGCTTGGAGGACACCCTAGATACGCAGTATTTT; CDR3: CASSLEDTLDTQYF
length: 20; J: TRBJ1-4; D: -; size: -; V: TRBV19; DNA: TGTGCCAGTAGTATCAGTCTCTCGTACGCCAGCGGAGCAACTAATGAAAAACTGTTTTTT; CDR3: CASSISLSYASGATNEKLFF
length: 12; J: TRBJ2-7; D: TRBD1; size: -; V: TRBV19; DNA: TGTGCCAGTAGGACAGGGTTCGACGAGCAGTACTTC; CDR3: CASRTGFDEQYF
length: 14; J: TRBJ2-5; D: TRBD1; size: -; V: TRBV9; DNA: TGTGCCAGCAGCGTAGAAGGGGGCGGCGAGACCCAGTACTTC; CDR3: CASSVEGGGETQYF
length: 14; J: TRBJ2-7; D: TRBD1; size: -; V: TRBV27; DNA: TGTGCCAGCAGTATTAGGACAGGGGGCGACGAGCAGTACTTC; CDR3: CASSIRTGGDEQYF
length: 13; J: TRBJ1-5; D: -; size: -; V: TRBV6-7; DNA: TGTGCCAGCAGTCAGGGTAGCAATCAGCCCCAGCATTTT; CDR3: CASSQGSNQPQHF
length: 16; J: TRBJ2-1; D: TRBD2; size: -; V: TRBV6-5; DNA: TGTGCCAGCAGTTACTCGGCGGTAGCGGGATTAGGTGAGCAGTTCTTC; CDR3: CASSYSAVAGLGEQFF
length: 15; J: TRBJ2-1; D: -; size: -; V: TRBV6-1; DNA: TGTGCCAGCAGCCTAACAGGGAGCTCCTACAATGAGCAGTTCTTC; CDR3: CASSLTGSSYNEQFF
length: 15; J: TRBJ2-1; D: TRBD2; size: -; V: TRBV4-1; DNA: TGCGCCAGCAGCCAAGGAGGTAGCGGGAGAATTGAGCAGTTCTTC; CDR3: CASSQGGSGRIEQFF
length: 13; J: TRBJ1-3; D: -; size: once; V: TRBV6-5; DNA: TGTGCCAGCAGCGTAGGCGGAGGAAACACCATATATTTT; CDR3: CASSVGGGNTIYF
length: 14; J: TRBJ2-1; D: TRBD2; size: -; V: TRBV9; DNA: TGTGCCAGCAGCGCTAGCGGGAGGGCCAATGAGCAGTTCTTC; CDR3: CASSASGRANEQFF
length: 18; J: TRBJ2-7; D: -; size: -; V: TRBV5-4; DNA: TGTGCCAGCAGCTTGAAGCCGGGGACCCGGAGCTCCCCCTACGAGCAGTACTTC; CDR3: CASSLKPGTRSSPYEQYF
length: 16; J: TRBJ2-1; D: TRBD2; size: -; V: TRBV4-3; DNA: TGCGCCAGCAGCCAAGCAGGGACTAGCGGGATCAATGAGCAGTTCTTC; CDR3: CASSQAGTSGINEQFF
length: 16; J: TRBJ1-2; D: -; size: -; V: TRBV19; DNA: TGTGCCAGTAGTTCCTTTTTCGAGGCTTCAGGATATGGCTACACCTTC; CDR3: CASSSFFEASGYGYTF
length: 17; J: TRBJ2-1; D: -; size: -; V: TRBV9; DNA: TGTGCCAGCAGCGTATACCCCAGGGCCCGCGGGTACAATGAGCAGTTCTTC; CDR3: CASSVYPRARGYNEQFF
length: 14; J: TRBJ1-4; D: -; size: -; V: TRBV7-9; DNA: TGTGCCAGCAGCTTAGAAGGCGGGGGTGAAAAACTGTTTTTT; CDR3: CASSLEGGGEKLFF
length: 14; J: TRBJ2-7; D: TRBD1; size: -; V: TRBV11-1; DNA: TGTGCCAGCAGCCAGGGGGAGCGGACCTACGAGCAGTACTTC; CDR3: CASSQGERTYEQYF